Shown below are 9 T cell receptor beta chains from a single sample sequenced in a study of blood T cell repertoires in COVID-19. Sequencing used immunoSEQ multiplex PCR; TCRdb keeps in-frame clones, though not all of them. Of 200,000 to 300,000 clones listed, 70% to 90% are singletons. Sequenced material: peripheral blood. The receptors were sampled from a woman aged 70-85 years with active or convalescent COVID-19.

This clone was observed once. CDR3 amino acids: CASNLLEGGGQPQHF. CDR3 coding DNA: TGTGCCAGCAATCTCTTGGAAGGGGGCGGTCAGCCCCAGCATTTT. The J gene is TRBJ1-5, the V gene TRBV2, with TRBD1 identical over 7 bases. Trimming removed 7 bases from V and 6 bases from J; junction bases left unmatched: 12. CDR3 length equals 15 residues. Germline-derived CDR1 and CDR2 are SNHLY and FYNNEI. The variable domain in full, with the rest retrieved from reference TRBV2 and TRBJ1-5, is EPEVTQTPSHQVTQMGQEVILRCVPISNHLYFYWYRQILGQKVEFLVSFYNNEISEKSEIFDDQFSVERPDGSNFTLKIRSTKLEDSAMYFCASNLLEGGGQPQHFGDGTRLSIL.

This clone was counted between two and nine times. This sequence joins TRBV7-2 and TRBJ1-6, with D perhaps matching TRBD1 (6 bases). The CDR3 is 13 amino acids. Germline-derived CDR1 and CDR2 are SGHTA and FQGNSA. Trimming removed 2 bases from V and 15 bases from J, with 14 bases in between. The CDR3 reads CASSLNSGGDLHF. As DNA, the CDR3 is TGTGCCAGCAGCTTAAACTCGGGGGGCGACCTCCACTTT.

This clone has only a few counts. V and J are TRBV6-2 or TRBV6-3 and TRBJ1-1; 8 nucleotides agree with TRBD1. This CDR3 region has 14 residues. Germline assignment: CDR1 MNHEY and CDR2 SVGEGT. With V trimmed by 5 bases and J by 5 bases, 7 bases remained unmatched. CDR3 sequence (DNA): TGTGCCAGCAGTCCAGGGGGCGTGGGTACTGAAGCTTTCTTT. This translates into CASSPGGVGTEAFF.

The sample holds one count of this clone. The chain is built from TRBV5-4 and TRBJ1-1; tentatively, D is TRBD1 (6 bases). This CDR3 has 12 amino acids. V lost 1 base and J 8 bases, leaving 9 bases between the germline ends. Per the germline V gene, CDR1 is SGHNT and CDR2 is YYREEE (reference sequence). CDR3: CASSLPRGEAFF. CDR3 nucleotide sequence: TGTGCCAGCAGCTTGCCTAGGGGGGAAGCTTTCTTT.

The chain employs TRBV5-1 and TRBJ2-7; 7 nucleotides align to TRBD1. Unmatched junction bases numbered 10, after V lost 4 bases and J lost 6 bases. The CDR3 is made up of 14 amino acids. The V gene's germline CDR1 is SGHRS and CDR2 YFSETQ. The CDR3, as DNA: TGCGCCAGCAGCGCCGCAGGGGGTTGGGGCGAGCAGTACTTC. It translates to CASSAAGGWGEQYF.

Only a few counts were recorded for this clone. The chain carries TRBV19 and TRBJ2-3, with 8 bases fitting TRBD2. The V and J ends lost 5 bases and 0 bases, in that order; junction bases with no gene match: 4. The CDR3 has 15 amino acids. From germline, CDR1 is LNHDA and CDR2 SQIVND (reference sequence). This CDR3 reads CASSFTSGSTDTQYF. CDR3 nucleotide sequence: TGTGCCAGTAGTTTCACTAGCGGTAGCACAGATACGCAGTATTTT.

This rearrangement joins TRBV15 to TRBJ2-3; D is unclear. Germline-derived CDR1 and CDR2 are LNHNV and YYDKDF (reference sequence). The CDR3 is 15 residues long. The V gene lost 0 bases and the J gene lost 0 bases, with 7 bases spanning the gap. The CDR3 bases are TGTGCCACCAGCAGAGATAGCTCTAGCACAGATACGCAGTATTTT. Translated, it gives CATSRDSSSTDTQYF.

The chain recombines TRBV4-1 with TRBJ1-5; perhaps TRBD1 as D (5 bases). V lost 0 bases to trimming and J lost 4 bases, with 10 bases between them. CDR1 and CDR2 (germline): MGHRA, YSYEKL. The CDR3 sequence is 15 residues long. The CDR3 coding sequence is TGCGCCAGCAGCCAAGACGGGGGAGAAAATCAGCCCCAGCATTTT. Translation: CASSQDGGENQPQHF.

The V and J genes are TRBV21-1 and TRBJ2-7; the D call of TRBD2 is as the table states it, not checked on the DNA. TRBV21-1 is designated a pseudogene. The CDR3 is 14 residues long. The DNA for the CDR3 is TGTGCCAGCCCCCAAGGGGGGGAAGCCTACGAGCAGTACTTC. Encoded protein: CASPQGGEAYEQYF.